Presented here are 13 T cell receptor beta chains from one specimen sequenced in a study of OX40 agonist ivuxolimab in advanced cancers. Produced via immunoSEQ multiplex PCR; TCRdb's table is partial and in-frame only. The sample lists over 20,000 clones, approximately 83% seen once, with 36% in the top ten. This specimen consisted of CD4+ or CD8+ T cells sorted from blood, obtained in a trial of the OX40 agonist ivuxolimab. Receptors were obtained from an adult with an advanced solid tumor such as melanoma, head and neck, liver or kidney cancer.

The chain links TRBV10-1 to TRBJ1-1, with a possible D match to TRBD1 (6 bases). V was pared by 0 bases and J by 4 bases, with 12 bases between. Per the germline V gene, CDR1 is WNHNN and CDR2 is SYGVQD (reference sequence). The CDR3 is made up of 15 amino acids. DNA for the CDR3: TGCGCCAGCAGTGAGTCTAGGCAGGGGTTCACTGAAGCTTTCTTT. The encoded protein is CASSESRQGFTEAFF.

The V call is TRBV5-6, the J call TRBJ2-7; D is perhaps TRBD1 (6 bases). CDR1 SGHDT and CDR2 YYEEEE come from the germline V gene. The CDR3 loop spans 11 amino acids. The V and J ends lost 4 bases and 5 bases respectively, with 7 bases between them. CDR3 nucleotides: TGTGCCAGCAGCGGGGGCCACGAGCAGTACTTC. Its translation: CASSGGHEQYF.

CDR3 in DNA: TGTGCCAGCAGTTACTCCCCAGGGGGGGAGACCCAGTACTTC. This codes for CASSYSPGGETQYF. The genes are TRBV6-5 and TRBJ2-5; D may be TRBD1 (7 bases). From germline, CDR1 is MNHEY and CDR2 SVGAGI. This CDR3 has 14 amino acids. V was trimmed by 0 bases and J by 5 bases, leaving 10 bases between them.

The chain combines TRBV9 with TRBJ1-4, with 11 bases identical to TRBD1. Germline V gene lookup returns CDR1 SGDLS and CDR2 YYNGEE. This CDR3 has 17 residues. V was pared by 4 bases and J by 7 bases, with 12 bases of the junction left unmatched. The CDR3 DNA follows: TGTGCCAGCAGCCTACCCCGGGACAGGGGGGAGAGTGAAAAACTGTTTTTT. It specifies CASSLPRDRGESEKLFF.

The V gene is TRBV6-1, the J gene TRBJ2-2; no firm D call. Trimming shortened V by 0 bases and J by 3 bases, and 11 bases separated the two germline ends. The germline V gene has CDR1 MNHNS and CDR2 SASEGT. The length of the CDR3 is 16 residues. The CDR3 protein is CASSEASSGYTGELFF. The CDR3 DNA reads TGTGCCAGCAGTGAAGCCAGTTCAGGATACACCGGGGAGCTGTTTTTT.

This clone was detected only once. V is TRBV7-3 and J is TRBJ2-2; maybe TRBD2 (6 bases). Germline loops: CDR1 SGHTA, CDR2 FQGTGA. V lost 5 bases to trimming and J lost 6 bases, with 16 bases between them. The CDR3 consists of 15 residues. The CDR3 sequence: CASSARLVQAGELFF. The CDR3 DNA follows: TGTGCCAGCAGCGCCCGACTAGTCCAGGCCGGGGAGCTGTTTTTT. The full variable domain, its missing parts supplied by reference TRBV7-3 and TRBJ2-2, is GAGVSQTPSNKVTEKGKYVELRCDPISGHTALYWYRQSLGQGPEFLIYFQGTGAADDSGLPNDRFFAVRPEGSVSTLKIQRTERGDSAVYLCASSARLVQAGELFFGEGSRLTVL.

This sequence joins TRBV7-8 and TRBJ2-7, with a possible D match to TRBD1 (5 bases). Per germline, CDR1 SGHVS and CDR2 FQNEAQ. The CDR3 has 16 amino acids. V was trimmed by 3 bases and J by 1 base, leaving 16 bases between them. DNA for the CDR3: TGTGCCAGCAGCTTTGAAACAGGCCTATTTTCCTACGAGCAGTACTTC. Translating gives CASSFETGLFSYEQYF. The variable domain in full, completed from reference TRBV7-8 and TRBJ2-7, reads GAGVSQSPRYKVAKRGQDVALRCDPISGHVSLFWYQQALGQGPEFLTYFQNEAQLDKSGLPSDRFFAERPEGSVSTLKIQRTQQEDSAVYLCASSFETGLFSYEQYFGPGTRLTVT.

In nucleotides, the CDR3 is TGTGCCAGCAGCCACGGGACAGTTCCTGTTAACTATGGCTACACCTTC. Translation: CASSHGTVPVNYGYTF. J is TRBJ1-2 and V is TRBV7-2; 7 bases align to TRBD1. This CDR3 contains 16 residues. Germline V gene sequence: CDR1 SGHTA, CDR2 FQGNSA. The V and J ends lost 5 bases and 1 base, in that order; junction bases with no gene match: 10.

This chain connects TRBV19 to TRBJ2-5; D may be TRBD2 (5 bases). The J call may be incorrect, as the DNA end agrees better with TRBJ2-7. Germline CDR1 LNHDA, CDR2 SQIVND (reference sequence). The CDR3 runs to 13 residues. CDR3 in amino acids: CATSGVGDYEQYF. In DNA form, the CDR3 reads TGTGCCACCTCCGGGGTCGGGGACTACGAGCAGTACTTC.

In its sample, this clone was seen once. This chain uses TRBV27 with TRBJ2-1; 9 nucleotides match TRBD2. Germline V gives CDR1 MNHEY, CDR2 SMNVEV (reference sequence). CDR3 size: 16 residues. The V segment lost 5 bases and the J segment 4 bases; nucleotides outside the gene matches: 9. CDR3 nucleotide sequence: TGTGCCAGCAGTCATTCCGGGACTAGCTGGTACAATGAGCAGTTCTTC. This codes for CASSHSGTSWYNEQFF.

This clone was detected a few times. The chain is built from TRBV5-4 and TRBJ2-7; D is uncertain. Trimming removed 0 bases from V and 1 base from J, with 8 bases in between. CDR1 and CDR2 from the germline V gene are SGHNT and YYREEE (reference sequence). The CDR3 extends over 14 amino acids. The DNA of the CDR3 is TGTGCCAGCAGCTTGGGGTTGGGGTCCTACGAGCAGTACTTC. Translation: CASSLGLGSYEQYF.

The table lists this clone with a count of one. The chain is built from TRBV7-6 and TRBJ1-2; a weak D match, TRBD1 (5 bases). The V gene lost 5 bases and the J gene lost 8 bases, with 18 bases spanning the gap. The CDR3 extends over 14 amino acids. Germline V CDR1 and CDR2: SGHVS, FNYEAQ. The CDR3 here is CASSPRDPRAGYTF. The DNA for the CDR3 is TGTGCCAGCAGCCCCCGGGACCCACGCGCGGGCTACACCTTC.

This clone is medium-sized within its sample. The rearrangement uses TRBV15 and TRBJ2-1, with TRBD1 identical over 7 bases. Germline CDR1 and CDR2: LNHNV and YYDKDF (reference sequence). The CDR3 contains 15 residues. The junction had 9 bases not matched to a gene; V was cut back by 3 bases and J by 7 bases. CDR3 sequence: CATSSPPGGMNEQFF. CDR3 DNA sequence: TGTGCCACCAGCAGTCCCCCAGGGGGTATGAATGAGCAGTTCTTC.